The 21 T cell receptor beta chains in this list originate from one sample, sequenced in a study of blood T cell repertoires in COVID-19. Only in-frame clones appear in the TCRdb table, and some are missing; sequencing was by immunoSEQ multiplex PCR. Of 250,000 or so clones in the sample, around 90% were seen once. The sample was peripheral blood. The origin of the receptors is a woman under 40 with acute or convalescent COVID-19.

J is TRBJ2-3 and V is TRBV19; TRBD2 might be the D (6 bases). V lost 2 bases, J lost 5 bases, and 17 bases lay in between. The CDR3 sequence is 16 residues long. The germline V gene has CDR1 LNHDA and CDR2 SQIVND (reference sequence). In nucleotides, the CDR3 is TGTGCCAGTAGTATACGGAGACTAGGTCTTGTAGATACGCAGTATTTT. This gives the protein CASSIRRLGLVDTQYF.

J is TRBJ1-1 and V is TRBV7-9, with D perhaps TRBD1 (5 bases). Trimming stripped 5 bases from V and 10 bases from J, with 11 bases between. The CDR3 is 11 residues long. Per the germline V gene, CDR1 is SEHNR and CDR2 is FQNEAQ (reference sequence). In nucleotides, the CDR3 is TGTGCCAGCAGCCGAGGGAGGGGAGCTTTCTTT. Residues: CASSRGRGAFF. Full variable domain (rest looked up from reference TRBV7-9 and TRBJ1-1): DTGVSQNPRHKITKRGQNVTFRCDPISEHNRLYWYRQTLGQGPEFLTYFQNEAQLEKSRLLSDRFSAERPKGSFSTLEIQRTEQGDSAMYLCASSRGRGAFFGQGTRLTVV.

V gene TRBV2 combines with J gene TRBJ2-3, with a weak D call TRBD1 (6 bases). The CDR3 runs 14 residues. The germline CDR1 and CDR2 sequences are SNHLY and FYNNEI. With 11 bases removed from V and 0 bases from J, the gap between germline ends came to 15 bases. The chain's CDR3 is CAGIGQGSTDTQYF. As DNA, the CDR3 is TGTGCCGGGATAGGGCAGGGGAGCACAGATACGCAGTATTTT.

V usage is TRBV18 and J usage is TRBJ1-1, with a tentative D call TRBD1 (5 bases). The germline V gene has CDR1 KGHSH and CDR2 LQKENI. The CDR3 has 12 residues. Trimming removed 2 bases at V and 7 bases at J, with 8 bases between. The CDR3 bases are TGTGCCAGCTCACCAGACAGAAATGAAGCTTTCTTT. This encodes CASSPDRNEAFF.

The rearrangement links TRBV24-1 to TRBJ2-3; D unclear. The germline V and J ends were trimmed by 1 base and 4 bases, with 5 bases remaining between them. This CDR3 has 13 amino acids. Germline V gene data show CDR1 as KGHDR and CDR2 as SFDVKD. DNA for the CDR3: TGTGCCACCAGTGATTTATTCTCAGATACGCAGTATTTT. It translates to CATSDLFSDTQYF.

J is TRBJ2-3 and V is TRBV9; TRBD2 aligns across 13 bases. V shed 4 bases and J 0 bases; nucleotides not matched to a gene: 5. The germline gives CDR1 SGDLS, CDR2 YYNGEE. CDR3 length equals 17 residues. The DNA of the CDR3 is TGTGCCAGCAGCCCTGGGACTAGCGGGATTAGCACAGATACGCAGTATTTT. Translated, it gives CASSPGTSGISTDTQYF.

As to this clone: Different DNA sequences within this sample yield the same CDR3. The CDR3 DNA reads as TGTGCCAGCAGCTTGGGACTAGCGGGAGACACCGGGGAGCTGTTTTTT. Its protein product is CASSLGLAGDTGELFF. The chain employs TRBV5-4 and TRBJ2-2; 12 nucleotides match TRBD2. Losses at the gene ends were 0 bases for V and 3 bases for J; bases not matched to a gene: 0. CDR1 is SGHNT, CDR2 YYREEE, per germline (reference sequence). The length of the CDR3 is 16 residues.

CDR3 DNA sequence: TGTGCCAGCAGATGGACAGGGTTAGACGAAAAACTGTTTTTT. Its translation is CASRWTGLDEKLFF. J is TRBJ1-4 and V is TRBV6-5; 8 nucleotides match TRBD1. The CDR3 loop spans 14 amino acids. The ends lost 6 bases at V and 8 bases at J; junction bases unmatched: 8. The germline V gene encodes CDR1 MNHEY and CDR2 SVGAGI.

In regard to this clone: Other DNA variants within this sample encode the same CDR3. The genes are TRBV7-2 and TRBJ2-7; 8 positions match TRBD2. Trimming cost V 5 bases and J 0 bases; bases outside gene matches: 3. The CDR3 totals 14 residues. The germline CDR1 and CDR2 sequences are SGHTA and FQGNSA. The CDR3 reads CASSTTSGSYEQYF. CDR3 nucleotide sequence: TGTGCCAGCAGCACTACTAGCGGCTCCTACGAGCAGTACTTC.

The chain recombines TRBV21-1 with TRBJ1-6. TRBV21-1 is noted as a pseudogene. This CDR3 comprises 16 residues. The DNA for the CDR3 is TGTGCCAGCAGCAAAGTCGTCCCGGGGTTTGGATCACCCCTCCACTTT. Translation: CASSKVVPGFGSPLHF.

The V call is TRBV18, the J call TRBJ2-7; 11 bases line up with TRBD2. The CDR3 spans 15 residues. Germline lookup yields CDR1 KGHSH and CDR2 LQKENI. Trimming cost V 3 bases and J 3 bases; bases outside gene matches: 4. CDR3 coding DNA: TGTGCCAGCTCACCGTCTGGACTAGCGGGCTACGAGCAGTACTTC. The encoded protein is CASSPSGLAGYEQYF.

The CDR3 DNA is TGTGCCAGCAGCCAAGGGGCAATCTACGAGCAGTACTTC. Its translation is CASSQGAIYEQYF. The chain is built from TRBV4-2 and TRBJ2-7, with D hard to call. Trimming stripped 1 base from V and 3 bases from J, with 7 bases between. Germline lookup yields CDR1 LGHNA and CDR2 YNFKEQ. The CDR3 runs to 13 residues.

This clone was observed once. The rearrangement links TRBV7-9 to TRBJ2-5, with 7 bases fitting TRBD2. The CDR3 spans 14 residues. Germline loops: CDR1 SEHNR, CDR2 FQNEAQ (reference sequence). After removal of 0 bases from V and 6 bases from J, the junction contained 4 bases not matched to a gene. CDR3 DNA: TGTGCCAGCAGCTTAGCGGGAGGGAAGAAGACCCAGTACTTC. Residues: CASSLAGGKKTQYF.

This clone was seen once. The V call is TRBV10-3, the J call TRBJ1-4; D might be TRBD1 (6 bases). Germline CDR1 and CDR2: ENHRY and SYGVKD. The CDR3 contains 14 residues. Trimming stripped 3 bases from V and 8 bases from J, with 13 bases between. The CDR3 DNA follows: TGTGCCATCAGTGATTCCAGGGGCCCAGAAAAACTGTTTTTT. This sequence encodes CAISDSRGPEKLFF.

The chain carries TRBV10-1 and TRBJ1-1; possibly TRBD1 for D (6 bases). With 6 bases removed from V and 4 bases from J, the gap between germline ends came to 6 bases. CDR3 length: 11 amino acids. The germline V gene has CDR1 WNHNN and CDR2 SYGVQD (reference sequence). The CDR3 DNA sequence: TGCGCCAGCAGCAGGGGCACTGAAGCTTTCTTT. Amino acid sequence: CASSRGTEAFF.

This chain links TRBV7-8 with TRBJ2-3; 14 bases fit TRBD2. This CDR3 is built from 17 residues. The V gene end was trimmed by 3 bases and the J gene end by 6 bases; junction bases not matched to a gene: 8. Per the germline V gene, CDR1 is SGHVS and CDR2 is FQNEAQ. The CDR3 sequence: CASSFRTSGRRFDTQYF. For the CDR3, the DNA is TGTGCCAGCAGCTTTAGGACTAGCGGGAGGAGATTCGATACGCAGTATTTT.

The chain carries TRBV5-1 and TRBJ1-1; 10 bases are shared with TRBD1. This CDR3 has 14 residues. The trim removed 3 bases at V and 4 bases at J, leaving 3 bases unmatched. Germline V gene data show CDR1 as SGHRS and CDR2 as YFSETQ. Written as DNA, the CDR3 is TGCGCCAGCAGCTGGGGACAGGGGTTCACTGAAGCTTTCTTT. It translates to CASSWGQGFTEAFF.

V and J are TRBV30 and TRBJ1-2; D remains ambiguous. Trimming shortened V by 2 bases and J by 4 bases, and 14 bases separated the two germline ends. The CDR3 has 14 amino acids. Germline V CDR1 and CDR2: GTSNPN, SVGIG (reference sequence). CDR3 bases: TGTGCCTGGAGTAGATTAAGCGGTACCTATGGCTACACCTTC. Residues: CAWSRLSGTYGYTF.

This clone came up a few times. The rearrangement links TRBV5-4 to TRBJ2-2; D perhaps matches TRBD1 (6 bases). The V end was cut by 4 bases, the J end by 2 bases, with 12 bases between. Germline loops: CDR1 SGHNT, CDR2 YYREEE (reference sequence). The CDR3 length is 15 residues. The chain's CDR3 is CASSDGTFNTGELFF. CDR3 coding DNA: TGTGCCAGCAGCGACGGGACATTTAACACCGGGGAGCTGTTTTTT.

The genes are TRBV15 and TRBJ2-2; tentatively, D is TRBD1 (6 bases). The CDR3 loop spans 14 amino acids. The V and J ends lost 4 bases and 2 bases respectively, with 8 bases between them. CDR1 and CDR2 from the germline V gene are LNHNV and YYDKDF (reference sequence). Here the CDR3 reads CATSTRGNTGELFF. In DNA, the CDR3 is TGTGCCACCAGCACCAGGGGAAACACCGGGGAGCTGTTTTTT.

J is TRBJ2-2 and V is TRBV9; weak D call: TRBD1 (6 bases). Germline V gives CDR1 SGDLS, CDR2 YYNGEE. CDR3 length: 16 amino acids. Trimming removed 0 bases from V and 4 bases from J, with 13 bases in between. CDR3 sequence reads: CASSVAHRETTGELFF. DNA of the CDR3: TGTGCCAGCAGCGTAGCCCACAGGGAAACCACCGGGGAGCTGTTTTTT.